Presented here are 12 T cell receptor beta chains from one specimen sequenced in a study of spatial heterogeneity in lung cancer. TCRdb itself ran the 5' RACE reads through MiXCR, one entry per CDR3 protein. The top ten clones hold roughly 5.6% of a sample with over 75,000 distinct CDR3 sequences, about a fifth of them seen once. The time point here: sample taken at primary tumor resection. Whole RNA came from tumor, nontumor lung or frozen PBMC and was sequenced without being sorted. Source: PBMCs, taken at surgery. These receptors were collected from a male donor with early-stage non-small cell lung cancer.

This clonotype has ten or more counts. The chain links TRBV7-9 to TRBJ1-2; maybe TRBD1 (5 bases). V gave up 4 bases and J gave up 7 bases, with 10 bases separating them. This CDR3 is built from 12 residues. Germline V gene sequence: CDR1 SEHNR, CDR2 FQNEAQ (reference sequence). The CDR3 loop reads CASSSQGRGYTF. CDR3 coding DNA: TGTGCCAGCAGCTCCCAGGGACGTGGCTACACCTTC.

This clonotype was seen a handful of times. J is TRBJ1-6 and V is TRBV4-3; perhaps TRBD1 as D (5 bases). V was cut by 0 bases and J by 10 bases, with 16 bases left in between. This CDR3 has 16 amino acids. The germline CDR1 and CDR2 sequences are LGHNA and YSLEER. CDR3 coding DNA: TGCGCCAGCAGCCAAGATGGGGCAGGTAGCGGCTCACCCCTCCACTTT. Amino acids: CASSQDGAGSGSPLHF.

This rearrangement joins TRBV9 to TRBJ1-4; D unclear. Trimming stripped 0 bases from V and 0 bases from J, with 9 bases between. The CDR3 runs 16 residues. The germline CDR1 and CDR2 sequences are SGDLS and YYNGEE. CDR3 in DNA: TGTGCCAGCAGCGTAGGCCGGACTGCAACTAATGAAAAACTGTTTTTT. Translation gives CASSVGRTATNEKLFF.

J is TRBJ2-5 and V is TRBV18, with D possibly TRBD2 on 6 matching bases. CDR1 and CDR2 from the germline V gene are KGHSH and LQKENI. This CDR3 comprises 13 residues. The germline V and J ends were trimmed by 3 bases and 2 bases, with 7 bases remaining between them. The chain's CDR3 is CASSPGLQETQYF. CDR3 nucleotide sequence: TGTGCCAGCTCACCGGGACTTCAAGAGACCCAGTACTTC.

The chain carries TRBV20-1 and TRBJ1-1; maybe TRBD1 (6 bases). Germline V CDR1 and CDR2: DFQATT, SNEGSKA (reference sequence). This CDR3 contains 14 residues. Between the trimmed V and J ends, which lost 2 bases and 3 bases, there was a span of 13 bases. CDR3 bases: TGCAGTGCTAGAAAGACAGGAGGGGACACTGAAGCTTTCTTT. It yields the protein CSARKTGGDTEAFF.

This clonotype was detected only a few times. The V and J genes are TRBV28 and TRBJ1-2; TRBD1 matches 10 bases. J gave up 0 bases and V 4 bases, and 8 bases lay outside the gene matches. From germline, CDR1 is MDHEN and CDR2 SYDVKM. CDR3 length equals 17 residues. CDR3 loop: CASSSTGGSLANYGYTF. The CDR3 DNA reads as TGTGCCAGCAGTTCGACAGGGGGCTCCCTCGCTAACTATGGCTACACCTTC.

This clonotype was counted a few times. The genes are TRBV7-2 and TRBJ2-4, with 9 bases lining up with TRBD2. This CDR3 region has 16 residues. Germline loops: CDR1 SGHTA, CDR2 FQGNSA. The V and J ends lost 5 bases and 6 bases, in that order; junction bases with no gene match: 11. DNA of the CDR3: TGTGCCAGCAGCCCTAGAGCGGGAGGAGTAGGAAACATTCAGTACTTC. This sequence encodes CASSPRAGGVGNIQYF.

The CDR3 loop reads CASSFYRPNGDEQFF. Here the CDR3 DNA reads TGTGCCAGCAGCTTCTATCGGCCTAACGGGGATGAGCAGTTCTTC. The J gene is TRBJ2-1, the V gene TRBV13, with a tentative D call TRBD2 (5 bases). The CDR3 sequence is 15 residues long. Germline-derived CDR1 and CDR2 are PRHDT and FYEKMQ (reference sequence). The V end was cut by 3 bases, the J end by 8 bases, with 17 bases between.

The V gene is TRBV12-3 or TRBV12-4, the J gene TRBJ1-2; the match to TRBD1 covers 10 bases. J lost 8 bases, V lost 6 bases, and 6 bases had no gene match. The CDR3 consists of 13 residues. The CDR3 DNA reads as TGTGCCAGCAGAGGGACAGGGGTTCGCGGCTACACCTTC. As protein: CASRGTGVRGYTF.

This clonotype has more than one count but fewer than ten. The rearrangement links TRBV6-5 to TRBJ1-2, with 9 bases identical to TRBD1. The CDR3 extends over 14 amino acids. Germline CDR1 reads MNHEY; CDR2 reads SVGAGI. Trimming cost V 6 bases and J 3 bases; bases outside gene matches: 5. CDR3 in DNA: TGTGCCAGCAGGGACAGGGGTCGGTACTATGGCTACACCTTC. It translates to CASRDRGRYYGYTF.

The chain joins TRBV28 to TRBJ2-7; D may be TRBD1 or TRBD2 (5 bases each). There are 14 residues in the CDR3. Trimming took 2 bases from V and 6 from J, leaving 14 bases between them. The germline gives CDR1 MDHEN, CDR2 SYDVKM. The CDR3 here is CASSLGTGKGEQYF. Here the CDR3 DNA reads TGTGCCAGCAGTTTAGGGACGGGGAAGGGCGAGCAGTACTTC.

V is TRBV5-1 and J is TRBJ2-1, with TRBD2 identical over 12 bases. The V gene's germline CDR1 is SGHRS and CDR2 YFSETQ. This CDR3 comprises 15 residues. The V segment lost 4 bases and the J segment 5 bases; nucleotides outside the gene matches: 4. The DNA of the CDR3 is TGCGCCAGCAGCGCGGGACTAGCGGGCCACAATGAGCAGTTCTTC. Its protein product is CASSAGLAGHNEQFF.